One and the same sample provided the 21 T cell receptor beta chains below, sequenced in a study of cytomegalovirus exposure and HLA in healthy donors. PCR primers comprised 60 Vbeta and 13 Jbeta primers. Only in-frame clones appear in the TCRdb table, and some are missing; sequencing was by immunoSEQ multiplex PCR. Its clone listing holds 50,000 or so clones. Sequenced sample: PBMCs. Source of these receptors: a man in his fifties in good health and CMV-seropositive.

The chain carries TRBV5-6 and TRBJ2-7, with 7 nucleotides matching TRBD1. The CDR3 consists of 13 residues. The V gene end was trimmed by 6 bases and the J gene end by 2 bases; junction bases not matched to a gene: 5. Germline CDR1 and CDR2: SGHDT and YYEEEE. DNA of the CDR3: TGTGCCAGCACCTTTGACAGGGCCTACGAGCAGTACTTC. Translation gives CASTFDRAYEQYF.

The gene calls are TRBV25-1 and TRBJ2-2; D may be TRBD1 (5 bases). The CDR3 covers 11 residues. Germline-derived CDR1 and CDR2 are MGHDK and SYGVNS. V lost 8 bases and J 6 bases, leaving 7 bases between the germline ends. For the CDR3, the DNA is TGTGCCAGCTCCAGGGCCGGGGAGCTGTTTTTT. It codes for CASSRAGELFF.

The chain has TRBV6-5 and TRBJ1-2, with no clear D. The CDR3 has 12 residues. V lost 6 bases to trimming and J lost 4 bases, with 9 bases between them. Looked up from germline, CDR1 is MNHEY and CDR2 is SVGAGI. CDR3 residues: CASSGSGYGYTF. The CDR3 bases are TGTGCCAGCAGCGGGAGCGGCTATGGCTACACCTTC.

Notes on this clone: The germline gene is not matched at one end of the junction; a read error may be the cause. V gene TRBV5-1 combines with J gene TRBJ2-3; TRBD1 might be the D (5 bases). This CDR3 is 14 amino acids long. The germline gives CDR1 SGHRS, CDR2 YFSETQ. This CDR3 reads CASSLAYVTDKQYF. CDR3 nucleotide sequence: TGCGCCAGCAGCTTGGCATACGTGACAGATAAGCAGTATTTT.

The V call is TRBV19, the J call TRBJ1-3; the D gene is possibly TRBD1 (6 bases). The CDR3 totals 17 residues. Germline CDR1 and CDR2: LNHDA and SQIVND (reference sequence). V lost 7 bases and J 0 bases, leaving 19 bases between the germline ends. CDR3: CASTSGQQGSSGNTIYF. CDR3 DNA sequence: TGTGCCAGTACCTCCGGTCAACAGGGCAGCTCTGGAAACACCATATATTTT.

CDR3 loop: CASSLAGDRLYGYTF. Here the CDR3 DNA reads TGTGCCAGCAGCTTGGCCGGGGACAGGCTCTATGGCTACACCTTC. The rearrangement uses TRBV5-6 and TRBJ1-2; 8 nucleotides match TRBD1. The CDR3 spans 15 residues. V shed 0 bases and J 4 bases; nucleotides not matched to a gene: 5. The V gene's germline CDR1 is SGHDT and CDR2 YYEEEE.

V usage is TRBV6-5 and J usage is TRBJ1-1; tentatively, D is TRBD1 (5 bases). The germline CDR1 and CDR2 sequences are MNHEY and SVGAGI. There are 14 residues in the CDR3. V dropped 5 bases and J dropped 0 bases, with 10 bases sitting between them. The CDR3 DNA is TGTGCCAGCAGTAGGGACTTCATGAACACTGAAGCTTTCTTT. Protein: CASSRDFMNTEAFF.

The chain recombines TRBV6-5 with TRBJ1-5, with a possible D match to TRBD1 (6 bases). The CDR3 extends over 15 amino acids. Trimming pared 6 bases from V and 3 bases from J, leaving 15 bases between. Germline CDR1 MNHEY, CDR2 SVGAGI. This CDR3 is CASSRRGATNQPQHF. In nucleotides, the CDR3 is TGTGCCAGCAGCCGACGGGGGGCGACCAATCAGCCCCAGCATTTT.

V and J are TRBV23-1 and TRBJ1-6; D not certain. TRBV23-1 is an ORF, and what it does is uncertain. This CDR3 region has 12 residues. V lost 8 bases and J lost 9, with 11 bases in between. The CDR3 DNA reads as TGCGCCAGCCGAGTCGTAAGTTCACCCCTCCACTTT. It is translated as CASRVVSSPLHF.

The chain employs TRBV4-1 and TRBJ2-3; 11 nucleotides agree with TRBD2. This CDR3 region has 16 residues. The V gene end was trimmed by 3 bases and the J gene end by 0 bases; junction bases not matched to a gene: 2. The germline gives CDR1 MGHRA, CDR2 YSYEKL. The CDR3 spells CASSQGTSGSTDTQYF. The DNA for the CDR3 is TGCGCCAGCAGCCAGGGGACTAGCGGAAGCACAGATACGCAGTATTTT.

The chain carries TRBV18 and TRBJ2-6; tentatively, D is TRBD2 (5 bases). CDR3 length: 18 amino acids. The V end was cut by 0 bases, the J end by 3 bases, with 15 bases between. Germline-derived CDR1 and CDR2 are KGHSH and LQKENI. The CDR3 DNA reads as TGTGCCAGCTCACCACCGGTTATGAGGGATTATGGGGCCAACGTCCTGACTTTC. This codes for CASSPPVMRDYGANVLTF. Full variable domain (remainder filled in from reference TRBV18 and TRBJ2-6): NAGVMQNPRHLVRRRGQEARLRCSPMKGHSHVYWYRQLPEEGLKFMVYLQKENIIDESGMPKERFSAEFPKEGPSILRIQQVVRGDSAAYFCASSPPVMRDYGANVLTFGAGSRLTVL.

The genes are TRBV2 and TRBJ2-1, with D uncertain. V lost 0 bases and J lost 7, with 7 bases in between. Germline CDR1 reads SNHLY; CDR2 reads FYNNEI. The CDR3 runs to 13 residues. The CDR3 DNA follows: TGTGCCAGCAGTGAAGCCGGGTTGAATGAGCAGTTCTTC. It yields the protein CASSEAGLNEQFF.

The CDR3 protein is CASSKRDRNTEAFF. The CDR3 bases are TGCGCCAGCAGCAAGAGAGATCGGAACACTGAAGCTTTCTTT. The chain recombines TRBV4-1 with TRBJ1-1; D not resolved. Trimming left V 5 bases short and J 1 base short, with 11 bases between. The CDR3 runs to 14 residues. CDR1 is MGHRA and CDR2 is YSYEKL in the germline V gene.

The J gene is TRBJ2-3, the V gene TRBV29-1, with D tentatively TRBD1 (6 bases). Germline V gives CDR1 SQVTM, CDR2 ANQGSEA. The length of the CDR3 is 15 residues. V was cut by 7 bases and J by 0 bases, with 17 bases left in between. CDR3 amino acids: CSALRDTSSTDTQYF. In DNA form, the CDR3 reads TGCAGCGCTCTGAGGGACACCTCTAGCACAGATACGCAGTATTTT.

The chain couples TRBV28 to TRBJ1-2; D is undetermined. This CDR3 has 12 amino acids. Germline lookup yields CDR1 MDHEN and CDR2 SYDVKM. Trimming pared 3 bases from V and 5 bases from J, leaving 7 bases between. CDR3 sequence (DNA): TGTGCCAGCAGTTTGAGGAGTTATGGCTACACCTTC. Protein product: CASSLRSYGYTF.

The V gene is TRBV25-1, the J gene TRBJ2-7; 11 bases are shared with TRBD1. Germline assignment: CDR1 MGHDK and CDR2 SYGVNS. The CDR3 length is 16 residues. Trimming removed 1 base from V and 4 bases from J; junction bases left unmatched: 6. CDR3 bases: TGTGCCAGCAGTGAATGGGGCGGGACAGGGGGATACGAGCAGTACTTC. Its translation: CASSEWGGTGGYEQYF.

The chain has TRBV13 and TRBJ1-1, with no clear D. Per the germline V gene, CDR1 is PRHDT and CDR2 is FYEKMQ (reference sequence). CDR3 length equals 15 residues. Trimming pared 3 bases from V and 1 base from J, leaving 12 bases between. The CDR3 reads CASSFGRTRNTEAFF. For the CDR3, the DNA is TGTGCCAGCAGCTTTGGGCGTACCAGGAACACTGAAGCTTTCTTT.

The chain uses TRBV4-1 and TRBJ1-1; 8 positions agree with TRBD1. Unmatched junction bases numbered 8, after V lost 2 bases and J lost 3 bases. Germline CDR1 and CDR2: MGHRA and YSYEKL. The CDR3 is made up of 16 amino acids. The CDR3 protein is CASSQPPGGEDTEAFF. The CDR3 nucleotides are TGCGCCAGCAGCCAACCCCCAGGGGGCGAGGACACTGAAGCTTTCTTT.

The rearrangement links TRBV10-3 to TRBJ1-4; TRBD1 might be the D (5 bases). CDR3 length: 14 residues. Looked up from germline, CDR1 is ENHRY and CDR2 is SYGVKD. V shed 0 bases and J shed 6 bases, with 8 bases lying between them. The CDR3 reads CAISESGGDEKLFF. CDR3 nucleotides: TGTGCCATCAGTGAGTCCGGGGGAGATGAAAAACTGTTTTTT.

V is TRBV18 and J is TRBJ1-1, with a possible D match to TRBD1 (5 bases). Per germline, CDR1 KGHSH and CDR2 LQKENI. V was clipped by 4 bases and J by 0 bases, with 9 bases between them. CDR3 length: 14 amino acids. Here the CDR3 DNA reads TGTGCCAGCTCACTCGTGGGGCTGAACACTGAAGCTTTCTTT. Its protein product is CASSLVGLNTEAFF.

This rearrangement joins TRBV6-1 to TRBJ2-6; 7 positions match TRBD1. V lost 2 bases to trimming and J lost 0 bases; unmatched junction nucleotides: 7. The CDR3 is 18 residues long. CDR1 MNHNS and CDR2 SASEGT come from the germline V gene. CDR3 protein: CASSERQGSASGANVLTF. In DNA form, the CDR3 reads TGTGCCAGCAGTGAACGACAGGGCTCCGCCTCTGGGGCCAACGTCCTGACTTTC.